The 5 T cell receptor beta chains reported below all come from one sample, sequenced in a study of T cell responses to AZD1222 COVID-19 vaccine. Generated by immunoSEQ multiplex PCR, the TCRdb table keeps only in-frame clones and is missing some. The table lists over 140,000 clones, 80% to 95% of them singletons. Sequencing was performed on peripheral blood, taken on day 0 of AZD1222 vaccination. Source of these receptors: an adult in good health.

This chain uses TRBV28 with TRBJ2-2; 10 bases agree with TRBD2. CDR1 is MDHEN and CDR2 is SYDVKM in the germline V gene. After removal of 5 bases from V and 2 bases from J, the junction contained 5 bases not matched to a gene. There are 16 residues in the CDR3. The CDR3 sequence: CASSPPSGGNTGELFF. The CDR3 DNA follows: TGTGCCAGCAGTCCTCCTAGCGGGGGTAACACCGGGGAGCTGTTTTTT.

This clone is a singleton in its sample. This sequence joins TRBV9 and TRBJ1-3; tentatively, D is TRBD1 (6 bases). From germline, CDR1 is SGDLS and CDR2 YYNGEE. V lost 0 bases and J lost 0, with 7 bases in between. This CDR3 has 15 amino acids. The CDR3 region has the DNA TGTGCCAGCAGCGTAGGAGGGGGCTCTGGAAACACCATATATTTT. Translating gives CASSVGGGSGNTIYF.

The V and J genes are TRBV5-4 and TRBJ2-7; D is perhaps TRBD2 (6 bases). The CDR3 consists of 15 residues. Looked up from germline, CDR1 is SGHNT and CDR2 is YYREEE (reference sequence). Trimming shortened V by 2 bases and J by 6 bases, and 18 bases separated the two germline ends. CDR3 DNA sequence: TGTGCCAGCAGCTTAACCGGCGGGGCCTGGATCGAGCAGTACTTC. Amino acid sequence: CASSLTGGAWIEQYF.

This chain connects TRBV5-4 to TRBJ2-1, with 12 bases matching TRBD1. The trim removed 4 bases at V and 4 bases at J, leaving 6 bases unmatched. The CDR3 runs 16 residues. Germline V gene sequence: CDR1 SGHNT, CDR2 YYREEE (reference sequence). CDR3 DNA sequence: TGTGCCAGCAGCCCCCGGGACAGGGGGCAGTACAATGAGCAGTTCTTC. This sequence encodes CASSPRDRGQYNEQFF.

In the case of this clone: A junction end diverges from the germline sequence, so it may reflect a read error. The chain links TRBV3-1 (or the pseudogene TRBV3-2) to TRBJ2-1, with 7 bases that match TRBD1. Per germline, CDR1 LGHDT and CDR2 YNNKEL (reference sequence). This CDR3 contains 12 residues. The DNA for the CDR3 is TGTGCCAGCAGCCAGGGACCGGACAGGCAGATCTTC. This gives the protein CASSQGPDRQIF.